Shown below are 12 T cell receptor beta chains from a single sample sequenced in a study of T cell changes during pregnancy in multiple sclerosis. The data were produced by immunoSEQ multiplex PCR, yet TCRdb's version contains in-frame clones alone and is incomplete. The sample has roughly 75,000 clones, 89% seen once. This material consisted of peripheral blood, taken before pregnancy. These receptors came from a female donor with multiple sclerosis, enrolled in a pregnancy study.

This chain links TRBV7-6 with TRBJ2-1; unclear D gene. Germline CDR1 and CDR2: SGHVS and FNYEAQ. The CDR3 is 16 residues long. V was trimmed by 2 bases and J by 7 bases, leaving 18 bases between them. The CDR3 DNA follows: TGTGCCAGCAGCTTAATATTCATGGGTTTGAGGAATGAGCAGTTCTTC. Translating it yields CASSLIFMGLRNEQFF.

This clone was detected only once. V gene TRBV7-8 combines with J gene TRBJ2-7; 7 positions match TRBD2. The length of the CDR3 is 15 residues. Per germline, CDR1 SGHVS and CDR2 FQNEAQ. The V segment lost 5 bases and the J segment 3 bases; nucleotides outside the gene matches: 10. This CDR3 reads CASSPVGGSVYEQYF. In nucleotides, the CDR3 is TGTGCCAGCAGCCCCGTCGGGGGGTCCGTCTACGAGCAGTACTTC.

The chain carries TRBV19 and TRBJ2-3, with 7 bases aligning to TRBD2. CDR1 and CDR2 from the germline V gene are LNHDA and SQIVND (reference sequence). Trimming took 3 bases from V and 3 from J; bases not matched to a gene: 3. The CDR3 has 14 amino acids. Here the CDR3 reads CASSIYGGTDTQYF. The CDR3 DNA reads TGTGCCAGTAGTATCTACGGGGGGACAGATACGCAGTATTTT.

The gene calls are TRBV9 and TRBJ2-7; TRBD2 might be the D (6 bases). The CDR3 extends over 13 amino acids. Deletions cut 4 bases from V and 5 bases from J, with 13 bases between. Per germline, CDR1 SGDLS and CDR2 YYNGEE. The CDR3: CASSLRDWNEQYF. As DNA, the CDR3 is TGTGCCAGCAGCCTTAGGGACTGGAACGAGCAGTACTTC.

The chain employs TRBV7-8 and TRBJ2-3, with 8 positions matching TRBD2. Germline CDR1 reads SGHVS; CDR2 reads FQNEAQ. After removal of 4 bases from V and 2 bases from J, the junction contained 11 bases not matched to a gene. The CDR3 totals 17 residues. In DNA form, the CDR3 reads TGTGCCAGCAGCTCCCCACGGGGGCGGGGGGCCACAGATACGCAGTATTTT. As protein: CASSSPRGRGATDTQYF.

The rearrangement links TRBV7-2 to TRBJ2-7; D possibly corresponds to TRBD1 (6 bases). This CDR3 region has 13 residues. CDR1 is SGHTA, CDR2 FQGNSA, per germline. Trimming left V 3 bases short and J 3 bases short, with 9 bases between. DNA for the CDR3: TGTGCCAGCAGCTTGACAGGCTTCTACGAGCAGTACTTC. This sequence encodes CASSLTGFYEQYF.

The rearrangement links TRBV10-2 to TRBJ1-6; D gene ambiguous. The CDR3 extends over 13 amino acids. In germline, CDR1 is WSHSY, CDR2 SAAADI. Trimming took off 8 bases at V and 5 bases at J, with 10 bases between the two ends. CDR3 region: CASSTRNNSPLHF. The CDR3, as DNA: TGCGCCAGCTCGACAAGAAATAATTCACCCCTCCACTTT.

This clone was counted a single time. The chain employs TRBV19 and TRBJ2-5; 7 bases agree with TRBD2. CDR1 and CDR2 from the germline V gene are LNHDA and SQIVND (reference sequence). The CDR3 extends over 14 amino acids. V lost 5 bases, J lost 0 bases, and 3 bases stayed unmatched. The CDR3 here is CASSSRGYQETQYF. The CDR3 nucleotides are TGTGCCAGTAGTTCGCGGGGGTACCAAGAGACCCAGTACTTC.

This clone was observed once. The CDR3 region has the DNA TGTGCCAGCAGCCTTAGCGAACGGGGAGAGACCCAGTACTTC. Amino acid sequence: CASSLSERGETQYF. The V and J genes are TRBV4-2 and TRBJ2-5; TRBD2 might be the D (5 bases). The CDR3 has 14 amino acids. Per germline, CDR1 LGHNA and CDR2 YNFKEQ. The V end was cut by 4 bases, the J end by 4 bases, with 13 bases between.

V usage is TRBV6-6 and J usage is TRBJ1-2; D remains ambiguous. V gave up 4 bases and J gave up 6 bases, with 18 bases separating them. Per germline, CDR1 MNHNY and CDR2 SVGAGI (reference sequence). This CDR3 contains 15 residues. In DNA form, the CDR3 reads TGTGCCAGCAGTTCCGGGTTCGGGCTGCGGGATGGCTACACCTTC. This gives the protein CASSSGFGLRDGYTF.

V and J are TRBV2 and TRBJ2-6; D ambiguous. Germline V lookup: CDR1 SNHLY, CDR2 FYNNEI. The CDR3 is 15 amino acids. The germline V and J ends were trimmed by 7 bases and 0 bases, with 10 bases remaining between them. This CDR3 reads CASKRGNSGANVLTF. In DNA, the CDR3 is TGTGCCAGCAAAAGAGGAAACTCTGGGGCCAACGTCCTGACTTTC.

The V gene is TRBV19, the J gene TRBJ1-2; TRBD1 aligns across 8 bases. With V trimmed by 5 bases and J by 5 bases, 13 bases remained unmatched. Germline V CDR1 and CDR2: LNHDA, SQIVND (reference sequence). The CDR3 contains 16 residues. The CDR3 loop is CASSPWTGPSDYGYTF. The CDR3 bases are TGTGCCAGTAGTCCCTGGACAGGGCCGTCGGATTATGGCTACACCTTC.